This T cell receptor (beta chain) was observed in a study of Ad26.COV2.S vaccination and SARS-CoV-2 variants. Study information: The trial was COV1001 and the donor's arm was Ad26.COV2.S. Intramuscularly, Ad26.COV2.S was given either once or twice, 56 days apart. Study observations and caveats: Similar non-spike TCR breadth was seen in vaccine and placebo recipients. The authors reported substantial breadth in spike-specific CD8+ and CD4+ T cell responses after vaccination.

The germline CDR1 and CDR2 sequences are SGHTA and FQGTGA. Unmatched junction bases numbered 6, after V lost 5 bases and J lost 3 bases. This CDR3 is 15 amino acids long. The treatment is: over 15 received Ad26.COV2.S at low or high dose, single or two shots; five or six received placebo; per-sample allocation not given. Material that was analyzed had been drawn on day 63 after the first vaccine or placebo injection. Comments on this clone: As yet, its antigen is unknown.

Libraries were prepared by immunoSEQ multiplex PCR; TCRdb keeps only in-frame clonotypes and omits some of them. The sample has roughly 400,000 clones; about 90% are singletons. Material: peripheral blood, obtained in a trial of Ad26.COV2.S vaccine versus placebo. The source is a person between 18 and 59 years old who received the Ad26.COV2.S COVID-19 vaccine or a placebo. This sequence joins TRBV7-3 and TRBJ2-2, with 7 nucleotides matching TRBD2. The CDR3 spells CASSHAAGYTGELFF. CDR3 in DNA: TGTGCCAGCAGCCATGCAGCGGGGTACACCGGGGAGCTGTTTTTT.